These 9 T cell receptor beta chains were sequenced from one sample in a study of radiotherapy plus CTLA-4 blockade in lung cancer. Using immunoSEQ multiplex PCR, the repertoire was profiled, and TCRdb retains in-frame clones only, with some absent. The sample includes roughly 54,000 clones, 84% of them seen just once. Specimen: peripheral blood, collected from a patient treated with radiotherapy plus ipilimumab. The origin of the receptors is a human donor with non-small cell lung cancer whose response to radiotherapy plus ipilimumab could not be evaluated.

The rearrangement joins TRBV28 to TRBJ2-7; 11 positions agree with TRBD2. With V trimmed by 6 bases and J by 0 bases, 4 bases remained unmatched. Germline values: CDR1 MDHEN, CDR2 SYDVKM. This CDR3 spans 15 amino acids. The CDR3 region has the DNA TGTGCCAGCAGCCCCGGACTAGCGGGCTCCTACGAGCAGTACTTC. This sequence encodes CASSPGLAGSYEQYF. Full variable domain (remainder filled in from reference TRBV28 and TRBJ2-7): DVKVTQSSRYLVKRTGEKVFLECVQDMDHENMFWYRQDPGLGLRLIYFSYDVKMKEKGDIPEGYSVSREKKERFSLILESASTNQTSMYLCASSPGLAGSYEQYFGPGTRLTVT.

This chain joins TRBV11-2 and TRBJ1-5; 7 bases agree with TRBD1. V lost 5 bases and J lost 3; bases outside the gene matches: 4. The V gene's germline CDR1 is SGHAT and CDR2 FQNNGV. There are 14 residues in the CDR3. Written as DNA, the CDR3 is TGTGCCAGCAGCGTCCAGGGGGTCAATCAGCCCCAGCATTTT. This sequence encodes CASSVQGVNQPQHF.

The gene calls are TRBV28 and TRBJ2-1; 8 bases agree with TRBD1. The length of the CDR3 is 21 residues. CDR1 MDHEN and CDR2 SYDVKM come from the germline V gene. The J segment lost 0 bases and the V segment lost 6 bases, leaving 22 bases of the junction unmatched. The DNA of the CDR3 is TGTGCCAGCAGGACTACAGGGGGACGGGGATTTGGGGATAGCTCCTACAATGAGCAGTTCTTC. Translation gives CASRTTGGRGFGDSSYNEQFF.

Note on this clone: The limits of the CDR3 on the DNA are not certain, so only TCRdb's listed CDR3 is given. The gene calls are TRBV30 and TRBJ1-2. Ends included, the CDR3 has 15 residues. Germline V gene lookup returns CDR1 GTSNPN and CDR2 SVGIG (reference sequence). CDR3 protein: CAWSSSGRGFHGYTF.

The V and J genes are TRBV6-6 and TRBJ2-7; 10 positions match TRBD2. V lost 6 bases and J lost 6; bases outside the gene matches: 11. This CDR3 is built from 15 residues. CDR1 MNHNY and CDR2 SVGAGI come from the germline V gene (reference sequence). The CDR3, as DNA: TGTGCCAGCAGCTACACTAGCGGGGCCCTCGGCGAGCAGTACTTC. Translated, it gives CASSYTSGALGEQYF.

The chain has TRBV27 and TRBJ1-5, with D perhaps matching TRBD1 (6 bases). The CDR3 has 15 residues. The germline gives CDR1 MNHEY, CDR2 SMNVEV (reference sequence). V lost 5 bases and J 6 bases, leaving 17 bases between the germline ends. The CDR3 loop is CASSARPGAGQPQHF. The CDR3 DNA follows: TGTGCCAGCAGTGCCCGACCAGGGGCCGGTCAGCCCCAGCATTTT.

The CDR3 DNA reads as TGTGCCAGTAGTATTTGGTCCGGCGAGCAGTACTTC. Protein product: CASSIWSGEQYF. The chain is built from TRBV19 and TRBJ2-7; no firm D call. With 3 bases removed from V and 6 bases from J, the gap between germline ends came to 9 bases. The germline V gene encodes CDR1 LNHDA and CDR2 SQIVND (reference sequence). The CDR3 spans 12 residues.

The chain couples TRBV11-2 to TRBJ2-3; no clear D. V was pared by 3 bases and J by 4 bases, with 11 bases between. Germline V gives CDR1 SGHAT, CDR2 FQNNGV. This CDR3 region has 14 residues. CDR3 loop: CASSFGSPADTQYF. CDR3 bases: TGTGCCAGCAGCTTCGGTAGCCCGGCAGATACGCAGTATTTT.

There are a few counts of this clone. In DNA, the CDR3 is TGTGCCAGCAGCGTACTGGCCTCTGGAAACACCATATATTTT. Translation gives CASSVLASGNTIYF. The chain couples TRBV9 to TRBJ1-3; D is ambiguous. Germline V gives CDR1 SGDLS, CDR2 YYNGEE. V was pared by 1 base and J by 0 bases, with 5 bases between. CDR3 size: 14 residues.